Sequencing of this TCR beta chain was carried out in a study of blood T cell repertoires in COVID-19. J lost 7 bases, V lost 6 bases, and 12 bases had no gene match. Per germline, CDR1 MGHRA and CDR2 YSYEKL. The CDR3 contains 15 residues. Only in-frame clones appear in the TCRdb table, and some are missing; sequencing was by immunoSEQ multiplex PCR. The sample lists 18,000 or so clones; 85% to 95% were seen once. The sample comprised peripheral blood. J is TRBJ2-1 and V is TRBV4-1, with 7 bases lining up with TRBD2. This TCR derives from a woman aged 45-65 years with active COVID-19. The chain's CDR3 is CASSSWGRAVNEQFF. CDR3 coding DNA: TGCGCCAGCAGTTCTTGGGGGAGGGCCGTTAATGAGCAGTTCTTC.